These T cell receptor beta chains were read from a single sample in a study of vaccination and CD4 T cells after COVID-19. TCRdb passed the PCR reads through MiXCR, listing each CDR3 protein once. The repertoire has about 16,000 distinct CDR3 sequences, 45% to 65% of them found once; the top ten carry 8% to 9.5%. These receptors are not linked to any known antigen. Sample: CD4+ T cells from blood, cultured in vitro. Receptors were obtained from a human donor who had recovered from COVID-19. The CDR3 runs from the conserved cysteine through the conserved F or W. D genes are given only for firm matches. Clone size is shown for a subset of rows, as once, few, many or a class of expanded clone.

d_gene	v_gene	j_gene	abundance	CDR3nt	CDR3aa
TRBD2	TRBV9	TRBJ2-2	.	TGTGCCAGCAGCTTAGGACTAGCGGGAGGGACCGGGGAGCTGTTTTTT	CASSLGLAGGTGELFF
.	TRBV28	TRBJ1-2	few	TGTGCCAGCAGTTTACGGACAACTCCCACCTTC	CASSLRTTPTF
.	TRBV20-1	TRBJ1-5	.	TGCAGTGCTAGTGCCCCCAGGGAGCGACAGCCCCAGCATTTT	CSASAPRERQPQHF
.	TRBV12-3/TRBV12-4	TRBJ1-1	.	TGTGCCAGCAGTTTCGATGAAGTGAACACTGAAGCTTTCTTT	CASSFDEVNTEAFF
.	TRBV5-1	TRBJ1-6	.	TGCGCCAGCAGCTTGGAGACTGCTAATTCACCCCTCCACTTT	CASSLETANSPLHF
.	TRBV15	TRBJ1-2	few	TGTGCCACCAGCAGAGGGGGACTAACAGGGAAGGTCGACGGCTACACCTTC	CATSRGGLTGKVDGYTF
.	TRBV18	TRBJ2-5	.	TGTGCCAGCTCACCGCGAAGGGGCGGCTACCAAGAGACCCAGTACTTC	CASSPRRGGYQETQYF
.	TRBV7-6	TRBJ1-1	.	TGTGCCAGCAGCCTTTCCGGGGGTTGGGGTGGGACTGAAGCTTTCTTT	CASSLSGGWGGTEAFF
TRBD2	TRBV7-2	TRBJ2-4	.	TGTGCCAGCAGCGATCGACTAGCGAACATTCAGTACTTC	CASSDRLANIQYF
.	TRBV4-3	TRBJ2-2	.	TGCGCCAGCAGCCAAGAGTCGGCGAACACCGGGGAGCTGTTTTTT	CASSQESANTGELFF
.	TRBV27	TRBJ2-1	few	TGTGCCAGCAGTTTATGGGCCGGGGGGCATGAGCAGTTCTTC	CASSLWAGGHEQFF
TRBD1	TRBV28	TRBJ1-2	.	TGTGCCAGCAGCTCCCCGACAGGGGATTTTGGCTACACCTTC	CASSSPTGDFGYTF
TRBD1	TRBV19	TRBJ2-7	.	TGTGCCAGTACTCCGGGACAGGGGGAGGTCTTATACGAGCAGTACTTC	CASTPGQGEVLYEQYF
.	TRBV9	TRBJ2-6	.	TGTGCCAGCAGCGTAGGCCGCGGAAACTCTGGGGCCAACGTCCTGACTTTC	CASSVGRGNSGANVLTF
.	TRBV19	TRBJ1-1	.	TGTGCCAGTAGTCGGGAGACTGAAGCTTTCTTT	CASSRETEAFF
TRBD2	TRBV6-1	TRBJ2-3	.	TGTGCCAGCAGTGCGCGGGGGGGACTCACAGATACGCAGTATTTT	CASSARGGLTDTQYF
.	TRBV5-4	TRBJ2-7	once	TGTGCCAGCAGCTCAAACGTCGGGAGTTACGAGCAGTACTTC	CASSSNVGSYEQYF
.	TRBV20-1	TRBJ1-3	.	TGCAGTGCTAGTCGAGTCCAGGGAGGAAACACCATATATTTT	CSASRVQGGNTIYF
TRBD1	TRBV7-9	TRBJ1-2	.	TGTGCCAGCAGCTTGACTCAGGGGGCAGGCTATGGCTACACCTTC	CASSLTQGAGYGYTF
TRBD1	TRBV5-1	TRBJ2-2	.	TGCGCCAGCAGCAGACGACAGGGGAACACCGGGGAGCTGTTTTTT	CASSRRQGNTGELFF
.	TRBV4-1	TRBJ1-5	few	TGCGCCAGCAGCGGACGGATGACACCATATCAGCCCCAGCATTTT	CASSGRMTPYQPQHF
.	TRBV28	TRBJ1-2	.	TGTGCCAGCAGTTCCTCATTATTTCGTGGCTACACCTTC	CASSSSLFRGYTF
.	TRBV19	TRBJ1-5	.	TGTGCCAGTAGGTTCGACAGGCATCAGCCCCAGCATTTT	CASRFDRHQPQHF
TRBD1	TRBV6-1	TRBJ2-1	few	TGTGCCAGCAACACAGGGGGCCCGGACAATGAGCAGTTCTTC	CASNTGGPDNEQFF
.	TRBV27	TRBJ2-7	.	TGTGCCAGCAAGGGACGGTCCTTGTGGGGGGCCGAGCAGTACTTC	CASKGRSLWGAEQYF
.	TRBV11-2	TRBJ1-1	.	TGTGCCAGCAGCTTGATGGACGGGGACACTGAAGCTTTCTTT	CASSLMDGDTEAFF
TRBD1	TRBV24-1	TRBJ1-5	.	TGTGCCACCAGTGATCCCACAGGGGACAATCAGCCCCAGCATTTT	CATSDPTGDNQPQHF
.	TRBV28	TRBJ1-2	.	TGTGCCAGCAACGTATCTCCCCTGGACAGCTTATACTATGGCTACACCTTC	CASNVSPLDSLYYGYTF
.	TRBV4-2	TRBJ1-5	.	TGTGCCAGCAGCGACGCGACGAGCAATCAGCCCCAGCATTTT	CASSDATSNQPQHF
.	TRBV19	TRBJ1-3	.	TGTGCCAGTATTGGTAGAGCGGGTTGGCCTGGGGAGAACACCATATATTTT	CASIGRAGWPGENTIYF
TRBD2	TRBV2	TRBJ2-7	.	TGTGCCAGCAGGCCGCTTCCCCGAGCTACTAGCGTCTCCTACGAGCAGTACTTC	CASRPLPRATSVSYEQYF
.	TRBV19	TRBJ1-3	.	TGTGCCAGTAGCACCGACAGGAGCTCTGGAAACACCATATATTTT	CASSTDRSSGNTIYF
.	TRBV20-1	TRBJ1-2	medium-sized	TGCAGTGCTAGAGAAGGGGAGCACAAAACCTCGACTAACTATGGCTACACCTTC	CSAREGEHKTSTNYGYTF
TRBD2	TRBV7-9	TRBJ2-7	.	TGTGCCAGCAAGCGGGAGAGTTCCTACGAGCAGTACTTC	CASKRESSYEQYF
.	TRBV2	TRBJ1-1	.	TGTGCCAGCAGTCGGGACACTTCGAACACTGAAGCTTTCTTT	CASSRDTSNTEAFF
.	TRBV15	TRBJ2-3	.	TGTGCCACCAGCCGTGAGGGCTCTAGCACAGATACGCAGTATTTT	CATSREGSSTDTQYF
.	TRBV6-5	TRBJ2-7	.	TGTGCCAGCAGTTATACACGGTTATACTCCTCCTACGAGCAGTACTTC	CASSYTRLYSSYEQYF
.	TRBV19	TRBJ1-5	few	TGTGCCAGTAGTCCCTCCCCCGGGGGCGAGGGTCAGCCCCAGCATTTT	CASSPSPGGEGQPQHF
TRBD1	TRBV20-1	TRBJ1-2	medium-sized	TGCAGTGCTAGAGACGGACAGGGGGCTGGAGGCTACACCTTC	CSARDGQGAGGYTF
.	TRBV20-1	TRBJ1-1	few	TGCAGTGCTAGGAGCAGCTCCGACACTGAAGCTTTCTTT	CSARSSSDTEAFF
.	TRBV19	TRBJ2-1	.	TGTGCCAGTAGTAACCAAGCGGGTAGCTCCTACAATGAGCAGTTCTTC	CASSNQAGSSYNEQFF
.	TRBV20-1	TRBJ2-1	.	TGCAGTGCGACGGGGTCATACAATGAGCAGTTCTTC	CSATGSYNEQFF
TRBD2	TRBV7-2	TRBJ2-5	.	TGTGCCAGCAGGCCGGGACTAGCGGGAGGGCCCTTGGGGGAGACCCAGTACTTC	CASRPGLAGGPLGETQYF
.	TRBV19	TRBJ1-1	few	TGTGCCAGTTCCAGCAGACCGAACACTGAAGCTTTCTTT	CASSSRPNTEAFF
.	TRBV5-1	TRBJ1-6	.	TGCGCCAGCAGCTCAGGGGAGGGTTCACCCCTCCACTTT	CASSSGEGSPLHF
TRBD2	TRBV4-2	TRBJ2-3	.	TGTGCCAGCAGCCAAGCCCTAGCGGGTACGCAGTATTTT	CASSQALAGTQYF
TRBD2	TRBV19	TRBJ2-3	.	TGTGCCAGTAAACTAGCGGCCCACACAGATACGCAGTATTTT	CASKLAAHTDTQYF
.	TRBV5-4	TRBJ2-5	.	TGTGCCAGCAGCTTAAGAGGGTCGGTAGAGACCCAGTACTTC	CASSLRGSVETQYF
TRBD1	TRBV7-9	TRBJ1-3	.	TGTGCCAGCAGCCCGAACAGGGGGCTTGGAAACACCATATATTTT	CASSPNRGLGNTIYF
.	TRBV7-9	TRBJ1-2	few	TGTGCCAGCAGCTTAAGGCAGGGTGACGGCTACACCTTC	CASSLRQGDGYTF
.	TRBV6-1	TRBJ2-7	few	TGTGCCAGCAGTAGCCTGGAGTTCGACGAGCAGTACTTC	CASSSLEFDEQYF
.	TRBV7-9	TRBJ1-2	.	TGTGCCAGCAGCTTTGGAGGGGGAGGGGGCTACACCTTC	CASSFGGGGGYTF
.	TRBV28	TRBJ1-6	.	TGTGCCAGCAGTTCCACCTCTTGGAGTTCACCCCTCCACTTT	CASSSTSWSSPLHF
.	TRBV6-2/TRBV6-3	TRBJ2-7	few	TGTGCCAGCAGATCCGGAGACGGGCGCTACGAGCAGTACTTC	CASRSGDGRYEQYF
TRBD1	TRBV30	TRBJ1-5	.	TGTGCCTGGAGTGTAGGGACAGGGGGTCAGCCCCAGCATTTT	CAWSVGTGGQPQHF
TRBD2	TRBV6-5	TRBJ2-2	once	TGTGCCAGCAGTTACATAGCGGGAGGGGGTTATAGCGGGGAGCTGTTTTTT	CASSYIAGGGYSGELFF
TRBD1	TRBV6-1	TRBJ1-6	.	TGTGCCAGCAGCCCGGGACAGGAAGGCTCACCCCTCCACTTT	CASSPGQEGSPLHF
.	TRBV20-1	TRBJ2-5	.	TGCAGTGCTAGGGGCAGGGGAGAGACCCAGTACTTC	CSARGRGETQYF
TRBD1	TRBV12-3/TRBV12-4	TRBJ2-5	.	TGTGCCAGCAGCGGAAACCGCGACAGGGGCGAGACCCAGTACTTC	CASSGNRDRGETQYF